Listed below are T cell receptor beta chains from one sample, sequenced in a study of T cell changes during pregnancy in multiple sclerosis. Produced via immunoSEQ multiplex PCR; TCRdb's table is partial and in-frame only. This table holds over 45,000 clones, more than 85% found once. Sequencing used CD8+ T cells from peripheral blood mononuclear cells, obtained after pregnancy. Receptors were obtained from a female donor with multiple sclerosis, enrolled in a pregnancy study. Each CDR3 is given with its conserved first and last residue. D genes are given only for firm matches. The size of a clone is reported for some rows only, either as once, few or many, or as a class for expanded clones.

clone_size,j_call,v_call,d_call,cdr3_aa,cdr3_nt
NA,TRBJ2-7,TRBV5-1,NA,CASSLARGNSYEQYF,TGCGCCAGCAGCTTGGCACGGGGGAACTCCTACGAGCAGTACTTC
NA,TRBJ2-7,TRBV9,NA,CASSVGRGDEQYF,TGTGCCAGCAGCGTAGGCCGGGGAGACGAGCAGTACTTC
NA,TRBJ1-5,TRBV5-1,NA,CASSLEGGIQQPQHF,TGCGCCAGCAGCCTCGAGGGGGGGATACAGCAGCCCCAGCATTTT
NA,TRBJ1-2,TRBV5-1,TRBD1,CASSLVGDSYGYTF,TGCGCCAGCAGCTTGGTTGGGGACAGCTATGGCTACACCTTC
NA,TRBJ1-5,TRBV6-1,NA,CASSETGGAGNQPQHF,TGTGCCAGCAGTGAAACGGGGGGCGCCGGCAATCAGCCCCAGCATTTT
once,TRBJ1-1,TRBV7-6,NA,CASSLESQGTNTEAFF,TGTGCCAGCAGCTTAGAGTCGCAGGGGACGAACACTGAAGCTTTCTTT
NA,TRBJ1-6,TRBV7-2,TRBD1,CASSPARDSYYNSPLHF,TGTGCCAGCAGTCCCGCCCGGGACAGCTACTATAATTCACCCCTCCACTTT
NA,TRBJ2-7,TRBV4-3,TRBD1,CASSQDFIGGGSYEQYF,TGCGCCAGCAGCCAAGACTTCATAGGGGGCGGATCCTACGAGCAGTACTTC
NA,TRBJ1-5,TRBV29-1,NA,CSVWSDSNRPQHF,TGCAGCGTTTGGTCCGATAGCAATCGGCCCCAGCATTTT
NA,TRBJ1-2,TRBV30,NA,CAWSVQVFNYGYTF,TGTGCCTGGAGTGTACAGGTTTTCAACTATGGCTACACCTTC
NA,TRBJ2-7,TRBV5-1,NA,CASSGAGAGGSYEQYF,TGCGCCAGCAGCGGGGCAGGGGCAGGGGGGTCCTACGAGCAGTACTTC
NA,TRBJ2-5,TRBV7-8,TRBD2,CASSLVTSGRMETQYF,TGTGCCAGCAGCTTAGTGACTAGCGGGAGGATGGAGACCCAGTACTTC
NA,TRBJ2-1,TRBV7-8,TRBD2,CASSLAPGGSSYEQFF,TGTGCCAGCAGCTTAGCGCCGGGGGGATCCTCCTATGAGCAGTTCTTC
NA,TRBJ2-5,TRBV25-1,TRBD1,CASSRDRGQETQYF,TGTGCCAGCAGCCGGGACAGGGGCCAAGAGACCCAGTACTTC
NA,TRBJ1-1,TRBV7-9,NA,CASPESTVNTEAFF,TGTGCCAGCCCGGAATCGACAGTGAACACTGAAGCTTTCTTT
NA,TRBJ1-3,TRBV4-3,NA,CASSQDDIDSGNTIYF,TGCGCCAGCAGCCAAGATGACATAGACTCTGGAAACACCATATATTTT
few,TRBJ1-2,TRBV23-1,NA,CASSQYGCFYGYTF,TGCGCCAGCAGTCAATACGGTTGCTTCTATGGCTACACCTTC
NA,TRBJ2-6,TRBV13,NA,CASSLGSFNVLTF,TGTGCCAGCAGCTTAGGCAGTTTTAACGTCCTGACTTTC
NA,TRBJ2-3,TRBV27,TRBD1,CASSFPDRGGTDTQYF,TGTGCCAGCAGTTTCCCGGACAGGGGGGGCACAGATACGCAGTATTTT
NA,TRBJ1-6,TRBV27,TRBD1,CASSFTIPGQGDSPLHF,TGTGCCAGCAGTTTTACAATACCGGGACAGGGAGATTCACCCCTCCACTTT
NA,TRBJ2-1,TRBV19,TRBD2,CASSTGLAGDPEQFF,TGTGCCAGTAGTACGGGACTAGCGGGAGATCCTGAGCAGTTCTTC
NA,TRBJ2-7,TRBV7-9,NA,CASSSRDSYEQYF,TGTGCCAGCAGCTCCCGAGATTCCTACGAGCAGTACTTC
few,TRBJ2-1,TRBV5-1,NA,CASTRQNNEQFF,TGCGCCAGCACGAGACAGAACAATGAGCAGTTCTTC
NA,TRBJ2-1,TRBV5-1,NA,CASSLAPYNEQFF,TGCGCCAGCAGCTTAGCCCCTTACAATGAGCAGTTCTTC
NA,TRBJ2-3,TRBV4-2,NA,CASSQPLASSTDTQYF,TGTGCCAGCAGCCAACCACTAGCATCTAGCACAGATACGCAGTATTTT
NA,TRBJ1-3,TRBV4-3,NA,CASSQDLWGAGNTIYF,TGCGCCAGCAGCCAAGATCTCTGGGGAGCTGGAAACACCATATATTTT
once,TRBJ1-2,TRBV29-1,NA,CSASPQEEDGYTF,TGCAGCGCATCCCCCCAGGAAGAAGATGGCTACACCTTC
NA,TRBJ2-5,TRBV9,TRBD2,CASSVGGGGGAWETQYF,TGTGCCAGCAGCGTAGGGGGAGGCGGGGGGGCCTGGGAGACCCAGTACTTC
NA,TRBJ1-1,TRBV11-2,NA,CASSPTGRGYGSTEAFF,TGTGCCAGCAGCCCAACCGGGCGGGGCTACGGGAGCACTGAAGCTTTCTTT
NA,TRBJ2-1,TRBV10-2,NA,CASSERGEQFF,TGCGCCAGCAGTGAGCGGGGAGAGCAGTTCTTC
NA,TRBJ1-2,TRBV7-8,TRBD1,CASSFILGGQGQTWGYGYTF,TGTGCCAGCAGCTTCATACTAGGGGGACAGGGGCAAACATGGGGTTATGGCTACACCTTC
NA,TRBJ2-3,TRBV4-1,TRBD2,CASTLERGNTDTQYF,TGCGCCAGCACCCTTGAGCGGGGGAACACAGATACGCAGTATTTT
NA,TRBJ2-1,TRBV9,TRBD2,CASSVGTSTNEQFF,TGTGCCAGCAGCGTGGGGACTAGTACAAATGAGCAGTTCTTC
NA,TRBJ1-1,TRBV29-1,TRBD1,CSVEDRGAPEAFF,TGCAGCGTTGAGGACAGGGGAGCACCTGAAGCTTTCTTT
NA,TRBJ1-2,TRBV7-9,TRBD1,CASSQGQTYGYTF,TGTGCCAGCAGCCAGGGACAGACATATGGCTACACCTTC
NA,TRBJ1-2,TRBV19,TRBD1,CASRPGQATGSGGYTF,TGTGCCAGTAGACCTGGACAGGCAACAGGATCAGGTGGCTACACCTTC